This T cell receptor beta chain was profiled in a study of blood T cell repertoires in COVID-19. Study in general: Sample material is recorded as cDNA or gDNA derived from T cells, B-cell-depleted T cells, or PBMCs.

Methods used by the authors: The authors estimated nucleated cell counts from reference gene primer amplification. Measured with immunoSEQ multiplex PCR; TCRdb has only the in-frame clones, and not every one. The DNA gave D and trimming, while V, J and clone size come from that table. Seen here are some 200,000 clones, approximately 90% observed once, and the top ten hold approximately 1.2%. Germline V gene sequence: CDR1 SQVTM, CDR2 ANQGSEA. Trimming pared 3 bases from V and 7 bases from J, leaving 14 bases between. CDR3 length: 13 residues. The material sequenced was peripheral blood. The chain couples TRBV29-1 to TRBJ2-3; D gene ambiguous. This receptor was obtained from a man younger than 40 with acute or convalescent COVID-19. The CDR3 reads CSVDWQMENTQYF. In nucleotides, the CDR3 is TGCAGCGTTGATTGGCAGATGGAGAATACGCAGTATTTT.